The present entry profiles one TCR beta chain with its context. The V and J ends lost 1 base and 8 bases respectively, with 14 bases between them. The CDR3 contains 14 residues. The germline V gene has CDR1 MGHRA and CDR2 YSYEKL. The data were taken from a study of Ad26.COV2.S vaccination and SARS-CoV-2 variants. Described treatment: some 20 received Ad26.COV2.S at low or high dose, single or two shots; 5 received placebo; per-sample allocation not given. Sampling took place 63 days after the first vaccine or placebo injection. Here immunoSEQ multiplex PCR was the method, and the copy in TCRdb shows in-frame clones only, minus some. The repertoire has 300,000 to 350,000 clones, 85% of them found once; the top ten carry around 2.2%.

Sample: peripheral blood, taken in a trial of Ad26.COV2.S vaccine versus placebo. This chain links TRBV4-1 with TRBJ1-1; D may be TRBD1 (5 bases). This TCR was recovered from a person between 18 and 60 years old who received the Ad26.COV2.S COVID-19 vaccine or a placebo. The CDR3 DNA follows: TGCGCCAGCAGCCAAGGAAGGGGAGCCCTAGAAGCTTTCTTT. It codes for CASSQGRGALEAFF.